What follows is one T cell receptor beta chain and its context. The donors (healthy individuals) were bone marrow donors. The data stem from a study of cytomegalovirus exposure and HLA in healthy donors. Overall study: HLA-typed donors were the source of 83 million or so unique TCRs, which an early data release held. Of all 400 or so donors who were genotyped, under 90% belonged to the Caucasian-associated ancestry cluster.

Primers for the PCR totalled 60 Vbeta and 13 Jbeta. Measured with immunoSEQ multiplex PCR; TCRdb has only the in-frame clones, and not every one. The sample yields about 200,000 clones, less than 85% seen once. The receptor was isolated from a girl under 10 years old in good health and CMV-seronegative. The sample comprised PBMCs.

DNA of the CDR3: TGTGCCAGCTCAGGGGGCCGGGGTACCGGGGAGCTGTTTTTT. Protein product: CASSGGRGTGELFF. The genes are TRBV2 and TRBJ2-2; 8 bases map to TRBD1. With V trimmed by 8 bases and J by 5 bases, 7 bases remained unmatched. Germline V gene data show CDR1 as SNHLY and CDR2 as FYNNEI. CDR3 length: 14 amino acids.